These T cell receptor beta chains were read from a single sample in a study of OX40 agonist ivuxolimab in advanced cancers. The method was immunoSEQ multiplex PCR; TCRdb's version includes in-frame clones alone and lacks a portion of them. The data show fewer than 95,000 clones, with approximately 85% seen just once and under 0.75% held by the top ten. Sequenced here: CD4+ or CD8+ T cells sorted from blood, sampled in a trial of the OX40 agonist ivuxolimab. All receptors derive from an adult with an advanced solid tumor such as melanoma, head and neck, liver or kidney cancer. CDR3s include the opening cysteine and the closing phenylalanine or tryptophan.

v_call,j_call,cdr3_aa
TRBV7-8,TRBJ2-5,CASTSGAKTQYF
TRBV2,TRBJ2-1,CASSESGNGQFF
TRBV4-3,TRBJ2-1,CASSQEEGSANEQFF
TRBV7-2,TRBJ2-7,CASSPGTGGFYEQYF
TRBV5-5,TRBJ1-1,CASSLGPGMNTEAFF
TRBV9,TRBJ1-3,CASSGNRGGRETGNTIYF
TRBV5-1,TRBJ2-7,CASSPRTGSYEQYF
TRBV19,TRBJ1-3,CAIGGSGNTIYF
TRBV6-4,TRBJ1-4,CASKWQGNEKLFF
TRBV7-8,TRBJ2-5,CASSRDRERQTQYF
TRBV5-1,TRBJ2-6,CASSTKLGQPNSGANVLTF
TRBV7-8,TRBJ2-2,CASTQSVGELFF
TRBV4-3,TRBJ2-5,CASSQDWNGETQYF
TRBV18,TRBJ1-4,CASSPRGQTNEKLFF
TRBV21-1,TRBJ2-5,CASSKRDLSKQETQYF
TRBV5-1,TRBJ1-2,CASSLGQPLSGYTF
TRBV9,TRBJ1-6,CASSVALGGPSPLHF
TRBV7-8,TRBJ2-1,CASSWSGGSDEQFF